This T cell receptor (beta chain) emerged from a study of blood T cell repertoires in COVID-19. Participants had their cohort set by participant-reported clinical history. For recovered donors of Cohort 3, there were two negative PCRs, clearance, or symptom resolution. The germline V gene has CDR1 SGHDT and CDR2 YYEEEE. This CDR3 comprises 15 residues. The V gene lost 2 bases and the J gene lost 3 bases, with 15 bases spanning the gap. The table came from immunoSEQ multiplex PCR; TCRdb's copy has only in-frame clones and leaves some out. Among hundreds of thousands of clones listed, roughly 87% were seen once.

The specimen sequenced was PBMCs or T cells enriched from blood (not recorded which). The TCR originated in a woman aged 40 to 50 who had recovered from COVID-19. The chain is built from TRBV5-6 and TRBJ2-7; TRBD2 might be the D (5 bases). Here the CDR3 reads CASSLRASRSYEQYF. The CDR3, as DNA: TGTGCCAGCAGCTTAAGGGCTAGCCGAAGCTACGAGCAGTACTTC.